The 30 T cell receptor beta chains given below trace back to one sample, sequenced in a study of T-cell memory formation after mild COVID-19 listed by TCRdb under 2021. Libraries were built with 5' RACE. Sequenced on an Illumina NovaSeq 6000. TCRdb redid the processing of the public reads, applying fastp at Q25 and MiXCR, and retained in-frame beta chains. A single entry per CDR3 protein holds the most common genes and DNA from its merged rows. The sample contains 200,000 to 250,000 distinct CDR3 sequences, over 9.5% of them found a single time. Roughly 4% of the sample goes to the ten largest clones. The sample consisted of PBMCs or a T cell subset sorted from them (not recorded which). The receptors were sampled from a young man who had mild COVID-19 (a few samples of this study predate the infection). The sample titles of this study are shuffled in the database, so cell type and time point are left out; the donor was told from shared clones.

This clonotype was detected many times. The J gene is TRBJ1-1, the V gene TRBV29-1, with a weak D call TRBD1 (5 bases). This CDR3 is 12 amino acids long. Germline V lookup: CDR1 SQVTM, CDR2 ANQGSEA. V lost 4 bases, J lost 7 bases, and 13 bases lay in between. CDR3 protein: CSVVRWGGEAFF. The CDR3 DNA is TGCAGCGTTGTACGGTGGGGGGGTGAAGCTTTCTTT.

In its sample, this clonotype was seen a few times. The chain carries TRBV6-5 and TRBJ2-4; possibly TRBD2 for D (5 bases). Germline V gives CDR1 MNHEY, CDR2 SVGAGI. V lost 0 bases to trimming and J lost 5 bases, with 5 bases between them. The CDR3 is 13 amino acids. CDR3 DNA: TGTGCCAGCAGTTACTCGGGAGAAAACATTCAGTACTTC. Protein sequence: CASSYSGENIQYF.

This clonotype was picked up a small number of times. This sequence joins TRBV5-1 and TRBJ2-1; no clear D. V was cut by 1 base and J by 5 bases, with 10 bases left in between. The germline V gene encodes CDR1 SGHRS and CDR2 YFSETQ. CDR3 size: 14 residues. The chain's CDR3 is CASSLRLADNEQFF. The DNA of the CDR3 is TGCGCCAGCAGCTTGAGACTTGCCGACAATGAGCAGTTCTTC.

This clonotype was detected only a few times. One junction end does not reproduce the germline sequence, and a read error may be involved. This sequence joins TRBV12-3 or TRBV12-4 and TRBJ1-6, with 7 bases lining up with TRBD1. The CDR3 covers 15 residues. The CDR3 DNA follows: TGTGCCAGCAGTTTCCGACAGGGACTGAGTTCACCCCACCACTTT. Residues: CASSFRQGLSSPHHF.

This clonotype appeared a few times. The rearrangement uses TRBV28 and TRBJ1-2, with a possible D match to TRBD1 (5 bases). The CDR3 has 13 amino acids. CDR1 and CDR2 (germline): MDHEN, SYDVKM. Trimming removed 6 bases at V and 1 base at J, with 9 bases between. CDR3 bases: TGTGCCAGCAGGGCGACAGATAACTATGGCTACACCTTC. Amino acids: CASRATDNYGYTF.

This rearrangement joins TRBV9 to TRBJ2-1, with 9 bases lining up with TRBD2. The CDR3 length is 20 residues. The J segment lost 0 bases and the V segment lost 4 bases, leaving 17 bases of the junction unmatched. CDR1 and CDR2 from the germline V gene are SGDLS and YYNGEE. In DNA form, the CDR3 reads TGTGCCAGCAGCTCCCGCCGCTCGGTAGCGGGGGACCTCTCCTACAATGAGCAGTTCTTC. Translation gives CASSSRRSVAGDLSYNEQFF.

This clonotype was found a few times. This chain uses TRBV6-6 with TRBJ2-7; D not resolved. The V gene lost 2 bases and the J gene lost 7 bases, with 6 bases spanning the gap. The CDR3 covers 11 residues. Per the germline V gene, CDR1 is MNHNY and CDR2 is SVGAGI (reference sequence). The CDR3 loop reads CASSYDKEQYF. In nucleotides, the CDR3 is TGTGCCAGCAGTTACGACAAGGAGCAGTACTTC.

The rearrangement uses TRBV10-3 and TRBJ2-1; TRBD1 might be the D (6 bases). Germline CDR1 is ENHRY and CDR2 is SYGVKD. This CDR3 is built from 14 residues. The V and J ends lost 7 bases and 2 bases respectively, with 12 bases between them. The CDR3 region has the DNA TGTGCCATCATTCGGGACACCGCCTACAATGAGCAGTTCTTC. Protein: CAIIRDTAYNEQFF.

This clonotype turned up a few times. The chain recombines TRBV4-3 with TRBJ1-1; the D gene is possibly TRBD1 (6 bases). This CDR3 contains 14 residues. The V gene lost 3 bases and the J gene lost 3 bases, with 11 bases spanning the gap. Germline CDR1 and CDR2: LGHNA and YSLEER. The CDR3 spells CASSQGGRDTEAFF. The CDR3 nucleotides read TGCGCCAGCAGCCAGGGGGGGCGGGACACTGAAGCTTTCTTT.

Ten or more counts support this clonotype. The rearrangement links TRBV7-2 to TRBJ2-5; a possible D gene is TRBD2 (5 bases). The CDR3 is made up of 15 amino acids. Trimming pared 5 bases from V and 7 bases from J, leaving 20 bases between. CDR1 and CDR2 (germline): SGHTA, FQGNSA. This CDR3 is CASSRGRTAGGTQYF. The DNA of the CDR3 is TGTGCCAGCAGCCGTGGGCGGACGGCTGGAGGGACCCAGTACTTC. Together with reference TRBV7-2 and TRBJ2-5, the CDR3 gives the full variable domain: GAGVSQSPSNKVTEKGKDVELRCDPISGHTALYWYRQSLGQGLEFLIYFQGNSAPDKSGLPSDRFSAERTGGSVSTLTIQRTQQEDSAVYLCASSRGRTAGGTQYFGPGTRLLVL.

This chain links TRBV7-9 with TRBJ2-7, with 7 bases lining up with TRBD1. Trimming removed 3 bases from V and 2 bases from J; junction bases left unmatched: 7. Germline V gives CDR1 SEHNR, CDR2 FQNEAQ (reference sequence). There are 15 residues in the CDR3. The CDR3 here is CASSFGVRGPYEQYV. The CDR3 DNA sequence: TGTGCCAGCAGCTTCGGGGTAAGGGGGCCCTACGAGCAGTACGTC.

This clonotype has just a few counts. V and J are TRBV7-2 and TRBJ2-5; TRBD2 matches 14 bases. Trimming cost V 5 bases and J 5 bases; bases outside gene matches: 7. The CDR3 covers 16 residues. The germline gives CDR1 SGHTA, CDR2 FQGNSA. CDR3 nucleotide sequence: TGTGCCAGCAGCCGCAGGACTAGCGGGGGGAGGGAGACCCAGTACTTC. Translated, it gives CASSRRTSGGRETQYF. Based on the CDR3 plus reference TRBV7-2 and TRBJ2-5, the full variable domain is GAGVSQSPSNKVTEKGKDVELRCDPISGHTALYWYRQSLGQGLEFLIYFQGNSAPDKSGLPSDRFSAERTGGSVSTLTIQRTQQEDSAVYLCASSRRTSGGRETQYFGPGTRLLVL.

The chain has TRBV7-8 and TRBJ1-1; 9 nucleotides line up with TRBD1. The CDR3 runs to 14 residues. Trimming took 5 bases from V and 0 from J; bases not matched to a gene: 1. Germline loops: CDR1 SGHVS, CDR2 FQNEAQ. As DNA, the CDR3 is TGTGCCAGCAGCACAGGGGGCTTGAACACTGAAGCTTTCTTT. This encodes CASSTGGLNTEAFF.

This clonotype was recorded only once. The chain is built from TRBV5-1 and TRBJ2-2; D gene ambiguous. The CDR3 extends over 15 amino acids. V was shortened by 0 bases and J by 1 base, with 7 bases between the two germline ends. In germline, CDR1 is SGHRS, CDR2 YFSETQ. CDR3 residues: CASSLVQMNTGELFF. The CDR3 region has the DNA TGCGCCAGCAGCTTGGTTCAGATGAACACCGGGGAGCTGTTTTTT.

This clonotype appeared many times. The chain employs TRBV23-1 and TRBJ2-1; TRBD1 might be the D (7 bases). TRBV23-1 is assigned to the ORF class and has an uncertain function. V shed 0 bases and J shed 5 bases, with 20 bases lying between them. CDR3 length equals 18 residues. As DNA, the CDR3 is TGCGCCAGCAGTCAATCCCGGAGGGGGCAGGGGAGCAACAATGAGCAGTTCTTC. It encodes CASSQSRRGQGSNNEQFF.

The gene calls are TRBV29-1 and TRBJ2-1; 7 bases match TRBD2. V dropped 7 bases and J dropped 9; count of bases not matched to a gene: 3. Germline V gives CDR1 SQVTM, CDR2 ANQGSEA. The CDR3 has 10 amino acids. CDR3 amino acids: CSGLAVEQFF. The CDR3 DNA is TGCAGCGGTCTAGCGGTTGAGCAGTTCTTC.

This clonotype was seen a handful of times. V gene TRBV5-5 combines with J gene TRBJ2-1; 12 positions agree with TRBD2. This CDR3 is built from 20 residues. CDR1 and CDR2 (germline): SGHKS, YYEKEE (reference sequence). With V trimmed by 0 bases and J by 1 base, 11 bases remained unmatched. CDR3 DNA: TGTGCCAGCAGCTTGGCCCGGACTAGCGGGGTCTTTGGGTCCTACAATGAGCAGTTCTTC. Residues: CASSLARTSGVFGSYNEQFF.

The chain uses TRBV12-3 or TRBV12-4 and TRBJ1-5, with D tentatively TRBD1 (5 bases). Between the trimmed V and J ends, which lost 6 bases and 1 base, there was a span of 10 bases. The CDR3 consists of 14 residues. CDR3 region: CASSIRQSNQPQHF. CDR3 nucleotide sequence: TGTGCCAGCAGCATCAGACAGAGCAATCAGCCCCAGCATTTT.

Only a few counts were recorded for this clonotype. The V gene is TRBV4-2, the J gene TRBJ1-2; unclear D gene. Germline CDR1 and CDR2: LGHNA and YNFKEQ. This CDR3 is 17 amino acids long. The V and J ends lost 0 bases and 5 bases respectively, with 19 bases between them. DNA of the CDR3: TGTGCCAGCAGCCAAGATTCTGGGAAAGGTCTCTTTTATGGCTACACCTTC. Protein sequence: CASSQDSGKGLFYGYTF.

V gene TRBV6-4 combines with J gene TRBJ2-7; D might be TRBD1 (7 bases). The V gene's germline CDR1 is MRHNA and CDR2 SNTAGT. This CDR3 has 15 residues. With 0 bases removed from V and 2 bases from J, the gap between germline ends came to 11 bases. The CDR3 loop is CASSDSTGRPYEQYV. The DNA of the CDR3 is TGTGCCAGCAGTGACTCGACAGGGAGGCCCTACGAGCAGTACGTC.

V and J are TRBV15 and TRBJ1-3; TRBD1 matches 7 bases. Germline V gene sequence: CDR1 LNHNV, CDR2 YYDKDF (reference sequence). Trimming removed 2 bases from V and 4 bases from J; junction bases left unmatched: 5. This CDR3 is 15 amino acids long. The CDR3 nucleotides read TGTGCCACCAGCAGACAGGGGGTACAGGGAAACACCATATATTTT. Encoded protein: CATSRQGVQGNTIYF.

This clonotype was detected a few times. The chain recombines TRBV4-3 with TRBJ1-6; no definite D call. CDR1 is LGHNA, CDR2 YSLEER, per germline. V was clipped by 1 base and J by 7 bases, with 14 bases between them. The CDR3 is made up of 16 amino acids. CDR3 region: CASSQATSRANSPLHF. For the CDR3, the DNA is TGCGCCAGCAGCCAAGCCACCTCGAGAGCCAATTCACCCCTCCACTTT.

The chain is built from TRBV7-9 and TRBJ2-7, with D unresolved. Trimming stripped 2 bases from V and 5 bases from J, with 10 bases between. The CDR3 sequence is 13 residues long. Germline CDR1 SEHNR, CDR2 FQNEAQ (reference sequence). CDR3 nucleotides: TGTGCCAGCAGCTTAAGCCCAATTAACGAGCAGTACTTC. Residues: CASSLSPINEQYF.

The chain uses TRBV20-1 and TRBJ2-3, with D perhaps TRBD1 (7 bases). There are 15 residues in the CDR3. Germline CDR1 DFQATT, CDR2 SNEGSKA (reference sequence). Trimming removed 1 base from V and 3 bases from J, with 14 bases in between. CDR3 coding DNA: TGCAGTGCTAGAGCTTCGACAGGGAGGACAGATACGCAGTATTTT. It codes for CSARASTGRTDTQYF.

This clonotype was detected only a few times. This rearrangement joins TRBV7-2 to TRBJ2-7; D remains ambiguous. Germline CDR1 SGHTA, CDR2 FQGNSA. This CDR3 spans 12 amino acids. Trimming left V 6 bases short and J 5 bases short, with 11 bases between. The DNA for the CDR3 is TGTGCCAGCAGACCCCCCGGAGACGAGCAGTACTTC. Its translation: CASRPPGDEQYF. The variable domain in full, with the rest retrieved from reference TRBV7-2 and TRBJ2-7, is GAGVSQSPSNKVTEKGKDVELRCDPISGHTALYWYRQSLGQGLEFLIYFQGNSAPDKSGLPSDRFSAERTGGSVSTLTIQRTQQEDSAVYLCASRPPGDEQYFGPGTRLTVT.

This clonotype turned up a few times. Written as DNA, the CDR3 is TGTGCCAGCAGTGAAGCAGTGGGACAGGGTGACCGGCCCCAGCATTTT. It yields the protein CASSEAVGQGDRPQHF. The rearrangement joins TRBV6-1 to TRBJ1-5; 9 bases align to TRBD1. This CDR3 has 16 residues. Germline CDR1 MNHNS, CDR2 SASEGT. The V gene end was trimmed by 0 bases and the J gene end by 9 bases; junction bases not matched to a gene: 9.

This clonotype was seen a few times. The chain employs TRBV20-1 and TRBJ1-3; TRBD1 matches at 7 bases. Looked up from germline, CDR1 is DFQATT and CDR2 is SNEGSKA (reference sequence). J lost 6 bases, V lost 5 bases, and 7 bases had no gene match. The CDR3 is 13 amino acids. The CDR3 DNA sequence: TGCAGTGCTTACAGGGGCCTGGAAAACACCATATATTTT. This codes for CSAYRGLENTIYF.

This clonotype was recorded a few times. V is TRBV7-2 and J is TRBJ1-4; D is possibly TRBD1 (5 bases). Trimming took 5 bases from V and 7 from J, leaving 8 bases between them. From germline, CDR1 is SGHTA and CDR2 FQGNSA. The CDR3 consists of 12 residues. The CDR3 sequence is CASSPQGEKLFF. DNA for the CDR3: TGTGCCAGCAGCCCCCAGGGTGAAAAACTGTTTTTT.

This clonotype was observed a handful of times. This sequence joins TRBV7-9 and TRBJ2-3; D possibly matches TRBD1 or TRBD2 (6 bases each). Germline-derived CDR1 and CDR2 are SEHNR and FQNEAQ (reference sequence). The CDR3 consists of 15 residues. V was clipped by 5 bases and J by 2 bases, with 14 bases between them. The CDR3 loop is CASSPSRGLTDTQYF. DNA for the CDR3: TGTGCCAGCAGCCCCTCCAGGGGACTCACAGATACGCAGTATTTT.

The rearrangement links TRBV7-9 to TRBJ2-7, with D possibly being TRBD2 (6 bases). The CDR3 runs to 14 residues. The V end lost 3 bases, the J end lost 6 bases, and 15 bases lay between the germline ends. Per the germline V gene, CDR1 is SEHNR and CDR2 is FQNEAQ (reference sequence). CDR3 amino acids: CASSFGGLYGEQYF. CDR3 nucleotide sequence: TGTGCCAGCAGCTTCGGAGGACTATACGGCGAGCAGTACTTC.